Judged by abundance, the clone carrying this T cell receptor beta chain is medium-sized (0.01 to 0.1%). What it binds is not known. This sample stems from a study of OX40 agonist ivuxolimab in advanced cancers. Trimming cost V 4 bases and J 1 base, with 14 bases left between them. CDR1 is SGDLS, CDR2 YYNGEE, per germline. The CDR3 spans 15 residues. Repertoires were generated with immunoSEQ multiplex PCR, while TCRdb's copy carries only in-frame clones and drops some. The sample consists of approximately 60,000 clones, more than 85% of them appearing once. Points from the study as a whole: Expanded clones tended on average to be more numerous among CD8+ T cells than CD4+.

The TCR originated in an adult with an advanced solid tumor such as melanoma, head and neck, liver or kidney cancer. The V and J genes are TRBV9 and TRBJ1-1; D may be TRBD1 (5 bases). The source material was CD4+ or CD8+ T cells sorted from blood, sampled in a trial of the OX40 agonist ivuxolimab. CDR3 DNA sequence: TGTGCCAGCAGCCTCACCGGGACCTCGAACACTGAAGCTTTCTTT. Its protein product is CASSLTGTSNTEAFF.